This record concerns one TCR beta chain sequence. Its matching antigen is unknown. Germline CDR1 reads MNHEY; CDR2 reads SMNVEV (reference sequence). The CDR3 loop spans 13 amino acids. The ends were cut back, 5 bases at V and 7 bases at J, with 12 bases in the middle. Method: immunoSEQ multiplex PCR; TCRdb's copy keeps in-frame clones and lacks some. The sample gives about 350,000 clones, 85% of which show up once; less than 4% is in the top ten. The record originates from a study of Ad26.COV2.S vaccination and SARS-CoV-2 variants. General study findings and limits: Recipients given vaccine exceeded placebo recipients in spike-specific TCR breadth. In TCR breadth and depth analyses, total T cell responses may have been underestimated.

Treatment defined: around 19 received Ad26.COV2.S at low or high dose, single or two shots; 5 received placebo; per-sample allocation not given. Each sample was drawn 63 days after the first injection (of vaccine or placebo). Sequencing used peripheral blood, obtained in a trial of Ad26.COV2.S vaccine versus placebo. The TCR comes from a person between 18 and 60 years old who received the Ad26.COV2.S COVID-19 vaccine or a placebo. This chain links TRBV27 with TRBJ2-1; no definite D call. The CDR3 here is CASSPLSRNEQFF. The DNA for the CDR3 is TGTGCCAGCAGTCCCCTCTCCAGGAATGAGCAGTTCTTC.